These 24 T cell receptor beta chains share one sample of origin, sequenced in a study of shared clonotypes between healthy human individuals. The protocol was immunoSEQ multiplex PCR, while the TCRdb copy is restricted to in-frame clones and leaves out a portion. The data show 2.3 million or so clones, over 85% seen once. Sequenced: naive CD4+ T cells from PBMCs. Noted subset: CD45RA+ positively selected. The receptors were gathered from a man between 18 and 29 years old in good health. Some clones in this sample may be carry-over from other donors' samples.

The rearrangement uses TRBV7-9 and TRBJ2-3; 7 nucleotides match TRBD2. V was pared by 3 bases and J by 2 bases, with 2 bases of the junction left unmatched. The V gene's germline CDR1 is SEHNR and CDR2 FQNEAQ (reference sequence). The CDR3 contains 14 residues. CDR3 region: CASSFGRATDTQYF. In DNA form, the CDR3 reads TGTGCCAGCAGCTTTGGGAGGGCCACAGATACGCAGTATTTT.

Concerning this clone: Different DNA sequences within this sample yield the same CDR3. CDR3 region: CASSITSGANVLTF. CDR3 in DNA: TGTGCCAGTAGTATTACCTCTGGGGCCAACGTCCTGACTTTC. The chain joins TRBV19 to TRBJ2-6, with D unclear. The V end was cut by 3 bases, the J end by 0 bases, with 3 bases between. This CDR3 comprises 14 residues. Per the germline V gene, CDR1 is LNHDA and CDR2 is SQIVND (reference sequence).

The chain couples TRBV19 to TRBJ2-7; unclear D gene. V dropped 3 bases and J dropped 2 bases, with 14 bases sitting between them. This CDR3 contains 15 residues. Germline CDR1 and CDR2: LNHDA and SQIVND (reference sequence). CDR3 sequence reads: CASSIAVPAPYEQYF. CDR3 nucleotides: TGTGCCAGTAGTATCGCGGTCCCCGCCCCCTACGAGCAGTACTTC.

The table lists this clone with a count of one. The CDR3 region is CASSLGQGASHYGYTF. The CDR3 DNA reads TGTGCCAGCAGTTTGGGACAGGGGGCGTCCCACTATGGCTACACCTTC. The chain links TRBV6-5 to TRBJ1-2, with TRBD1 identical over 12 bases. The germline V gene encodes CDR1 MNHEY and CDR2 SVGAGI. J lost 3 bases, V lost 4 bases, and 6 bases had no gene match. The CDR3 is 16 amino acids.

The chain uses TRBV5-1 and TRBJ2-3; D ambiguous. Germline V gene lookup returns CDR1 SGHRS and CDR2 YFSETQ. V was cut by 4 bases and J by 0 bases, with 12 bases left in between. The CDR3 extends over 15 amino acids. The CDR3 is CASSPSWPSTDTQYF. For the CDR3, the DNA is TGCGCCAGCAGCCCCTCGTGGCCTAGCACAGATACGCAGTATTTT.

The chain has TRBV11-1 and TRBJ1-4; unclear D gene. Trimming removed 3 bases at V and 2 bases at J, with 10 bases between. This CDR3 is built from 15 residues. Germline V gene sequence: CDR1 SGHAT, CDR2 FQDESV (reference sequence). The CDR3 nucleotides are TGTGCCAGCAGCTTTAGGAGTAGTACTAATGAAAAACTGTTTTTT. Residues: CASSFRSSTNEKLFF. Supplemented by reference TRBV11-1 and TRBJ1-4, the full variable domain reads EAEVAQSPRYKITEKSQAVAFWCDPISGHATLYWYRQILGQGPELLVQFQDESVVDDSQLPKDRFSAERLKGVDSTLKIQPAELGDSAMYLCASSFRSSTNEKLFFGSGTQLSVL.

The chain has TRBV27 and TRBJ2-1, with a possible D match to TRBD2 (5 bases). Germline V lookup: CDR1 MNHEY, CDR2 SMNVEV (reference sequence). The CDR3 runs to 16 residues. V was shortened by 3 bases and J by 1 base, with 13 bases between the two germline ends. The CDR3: CASSFRGAPSYNEQFF. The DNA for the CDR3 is TGTGCCAGCAGTTTTCGGGGAGCTCCTTCCTACAATGAGCAGTTCTTC.

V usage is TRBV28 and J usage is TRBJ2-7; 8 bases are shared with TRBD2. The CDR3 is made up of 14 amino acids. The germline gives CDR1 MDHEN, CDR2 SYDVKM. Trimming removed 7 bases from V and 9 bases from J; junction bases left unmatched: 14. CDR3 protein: CASTSPGLVTGQYF. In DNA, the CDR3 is TGTGCCAGCACTTCCCCGGGACTAGTTACGGGGCAGTACTTC.

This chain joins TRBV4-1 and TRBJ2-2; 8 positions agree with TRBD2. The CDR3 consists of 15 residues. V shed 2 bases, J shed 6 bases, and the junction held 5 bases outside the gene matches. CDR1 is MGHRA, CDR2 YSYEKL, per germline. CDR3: CASSQTGRAPGELFF. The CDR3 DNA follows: TGCGCCAGCAGCCAAACCGGGAGGGCCCCCGGGGAGCTGTTTTTT.

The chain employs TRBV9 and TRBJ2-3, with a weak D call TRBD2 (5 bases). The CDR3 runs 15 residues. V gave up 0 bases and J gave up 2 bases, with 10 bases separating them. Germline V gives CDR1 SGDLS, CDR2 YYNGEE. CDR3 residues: CASSVDSAHTDTQYF. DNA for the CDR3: TGTGCCAGCAGCGTAGATAGCGCCCACACAGATACGCAGTATTTT. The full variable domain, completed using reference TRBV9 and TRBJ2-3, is DSGVTQTPKHLITATGQRVTLRCSPRSGDLSVYWYQQSLDQGLQFLIQYYNGEERAKGNILERFSAQQFPDLHSELNLSSLELGDSALYFCASSVDSAHTDTQYFGPGTRLTVL.

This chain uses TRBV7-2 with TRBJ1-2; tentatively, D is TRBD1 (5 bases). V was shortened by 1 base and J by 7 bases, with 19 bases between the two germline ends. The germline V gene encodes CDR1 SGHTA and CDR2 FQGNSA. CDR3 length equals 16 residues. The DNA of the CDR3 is TGTGCCAGCAGCTTAGTGTCCGCCGCAGGGCGGGGTGGCTACACCTTC. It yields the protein CASSLVSAAGRGGYTF. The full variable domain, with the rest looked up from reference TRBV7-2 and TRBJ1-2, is GAGVSQSPSNKVTEKGKDVELRCDPISGHTALYWYRQSLGQGLEFLIYFQGNSAPDKSGLPSDRFSAERTGGSVSTLTIQRTQQEDSAVYLCASSLVSAAGRGGYTFGSGTRLTVV.

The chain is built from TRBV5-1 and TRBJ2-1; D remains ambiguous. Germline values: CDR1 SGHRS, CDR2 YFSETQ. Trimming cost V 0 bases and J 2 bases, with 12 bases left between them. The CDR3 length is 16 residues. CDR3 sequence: CASSLAVADTYNEQFF. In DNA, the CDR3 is TGCGCCAGCAGCTTGGCCGTGGCGGATACCTACAATGAGCAGTTCTTC.

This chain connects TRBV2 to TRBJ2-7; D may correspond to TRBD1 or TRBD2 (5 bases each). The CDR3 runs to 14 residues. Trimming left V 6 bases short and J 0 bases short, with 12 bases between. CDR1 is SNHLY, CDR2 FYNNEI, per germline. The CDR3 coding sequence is TGTGCCAGCAGGGGGCCGGGGTTCTCCTACGAGCAGTACTTC. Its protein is CASRGPGFSYEQYF.

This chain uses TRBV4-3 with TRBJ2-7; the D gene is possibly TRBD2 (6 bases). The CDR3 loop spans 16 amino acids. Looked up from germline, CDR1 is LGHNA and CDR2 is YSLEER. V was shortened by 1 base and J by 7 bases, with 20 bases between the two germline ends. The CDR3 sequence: CASSQVVGTAFEEQYF. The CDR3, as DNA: TGCGCCAGCAGCCAAGTAGTCGGGACTGCGTTTGAAGAGCAGTACTTC.

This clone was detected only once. The CDR3 DNA reads TGTGCCAGCAGCCCCTATCTCCCGGGAGGCTTTCTCGAGCAGTACTTC. Translated: CASSPYLPGGFLEQYF. The chain employs TRBV11-2 and TRBJ2-7, with 7 bases identical to TRBD2. The CDR3 loop spans 16 amino acids. CDR1 and CDR2 (germline): SGHAT, FQNNGV. J was trimmed by 6 bases and V by 5 bases; bases with no gene match: 16.

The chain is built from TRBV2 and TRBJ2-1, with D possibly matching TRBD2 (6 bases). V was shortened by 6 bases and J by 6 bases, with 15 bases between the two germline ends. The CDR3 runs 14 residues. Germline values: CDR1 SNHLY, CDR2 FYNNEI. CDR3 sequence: CASSEGGAVNEQFF. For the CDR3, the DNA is TGTGCCAGCAGCGAGGGAGGAGCAGTCAATGAGCAGTTCTTC.

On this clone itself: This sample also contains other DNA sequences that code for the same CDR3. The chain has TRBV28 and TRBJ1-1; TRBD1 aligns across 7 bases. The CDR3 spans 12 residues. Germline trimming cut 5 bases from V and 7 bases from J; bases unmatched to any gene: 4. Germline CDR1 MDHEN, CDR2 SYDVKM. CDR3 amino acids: CASSTRGREAFF. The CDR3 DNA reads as TGTGCCAGCAGTACTAGGGGGCGTGAAGCTTTCTTT.

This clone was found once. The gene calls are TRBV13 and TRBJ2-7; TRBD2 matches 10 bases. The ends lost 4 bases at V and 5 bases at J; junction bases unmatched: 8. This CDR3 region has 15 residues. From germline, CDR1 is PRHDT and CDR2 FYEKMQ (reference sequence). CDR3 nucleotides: TGTGCCAGCAGCTCCGATATAGCGGGAGGCCACGAGCAGTACTTC. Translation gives CASSSDIAGGHEQYF.

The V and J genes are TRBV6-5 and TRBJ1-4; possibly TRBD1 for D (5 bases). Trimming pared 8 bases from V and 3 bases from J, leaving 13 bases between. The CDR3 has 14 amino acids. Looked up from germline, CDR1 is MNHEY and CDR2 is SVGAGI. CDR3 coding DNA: TGTGCCAGCGCTGACCGGGGCGCTAATGAAAAACTGTTTTTT. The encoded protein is CASADRGANEKLFF.

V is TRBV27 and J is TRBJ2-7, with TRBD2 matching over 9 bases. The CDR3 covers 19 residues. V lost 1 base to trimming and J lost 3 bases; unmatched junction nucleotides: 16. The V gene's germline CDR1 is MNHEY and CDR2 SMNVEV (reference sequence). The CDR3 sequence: CASSLYKGIASGANYEQYF. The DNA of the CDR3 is TGTGCCAGCAGTTTATATAAGGGTATCGCTAGCGGGGCTAACTACGAGCAGTACTTC.

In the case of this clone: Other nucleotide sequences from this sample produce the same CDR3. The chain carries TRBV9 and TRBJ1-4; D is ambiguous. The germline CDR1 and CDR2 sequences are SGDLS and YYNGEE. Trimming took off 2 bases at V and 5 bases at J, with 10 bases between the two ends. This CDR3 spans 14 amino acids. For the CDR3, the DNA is TGTGCCAGCAGCGTCGGTTCGAACAATGAAAAACTGTTTTTT. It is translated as CASSVGSNNEKLFF.

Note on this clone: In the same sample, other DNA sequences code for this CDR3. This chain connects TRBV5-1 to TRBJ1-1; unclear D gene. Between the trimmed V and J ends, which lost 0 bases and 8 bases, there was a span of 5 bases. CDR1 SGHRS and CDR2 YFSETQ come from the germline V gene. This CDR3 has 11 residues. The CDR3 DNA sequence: TGCGCCAGCAGCTTGGTAGGGGAAGCTTTCTTT. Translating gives CASSLVGEAFF.

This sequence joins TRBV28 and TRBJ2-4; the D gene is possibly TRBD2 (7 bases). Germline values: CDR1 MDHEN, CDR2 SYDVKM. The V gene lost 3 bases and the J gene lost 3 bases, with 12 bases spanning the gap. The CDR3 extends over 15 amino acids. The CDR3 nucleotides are TGTGCCAGCAGTTTTTGGGGGGGCGGCAAAAACATTCAGTACTTC. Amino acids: CASSFWGGGKNIQYF.

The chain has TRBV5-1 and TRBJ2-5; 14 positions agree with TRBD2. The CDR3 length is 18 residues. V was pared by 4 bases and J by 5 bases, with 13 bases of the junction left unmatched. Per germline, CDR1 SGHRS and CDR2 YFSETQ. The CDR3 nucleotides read TGCGCCAGCAGCCTGGGCAGACTAGCGGGAGGGCACGGGGAGACCCAGTACTTC. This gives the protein CASSLGRLAGGHGETQYF.